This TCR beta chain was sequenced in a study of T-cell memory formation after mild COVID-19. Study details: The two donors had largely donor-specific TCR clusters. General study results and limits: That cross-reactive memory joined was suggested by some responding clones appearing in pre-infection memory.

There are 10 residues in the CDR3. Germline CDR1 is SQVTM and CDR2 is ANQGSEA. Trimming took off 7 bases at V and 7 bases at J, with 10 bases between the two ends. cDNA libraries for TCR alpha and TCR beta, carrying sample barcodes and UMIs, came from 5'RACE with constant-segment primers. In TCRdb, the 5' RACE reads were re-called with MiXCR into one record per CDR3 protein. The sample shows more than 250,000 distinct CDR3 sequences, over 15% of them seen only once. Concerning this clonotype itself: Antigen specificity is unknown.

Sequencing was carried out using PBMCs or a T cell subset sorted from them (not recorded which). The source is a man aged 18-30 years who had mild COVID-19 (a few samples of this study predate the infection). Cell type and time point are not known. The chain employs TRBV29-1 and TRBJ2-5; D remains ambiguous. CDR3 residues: CSGLSGTQYF. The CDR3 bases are TGCAGCGGTCTTAGTGGGACCCAGTACTTC.